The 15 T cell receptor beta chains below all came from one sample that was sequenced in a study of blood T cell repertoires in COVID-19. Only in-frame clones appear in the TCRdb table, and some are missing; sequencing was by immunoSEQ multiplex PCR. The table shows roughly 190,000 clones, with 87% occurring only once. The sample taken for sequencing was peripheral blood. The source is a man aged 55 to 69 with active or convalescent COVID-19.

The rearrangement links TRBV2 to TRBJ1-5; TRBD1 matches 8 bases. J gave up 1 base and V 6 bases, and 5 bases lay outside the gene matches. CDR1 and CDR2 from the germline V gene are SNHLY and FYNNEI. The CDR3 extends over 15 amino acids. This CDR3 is CASRLDRASNQPQHF. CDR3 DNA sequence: TGTGCCAGCAGACTGGACAGGGCCAGCAATCAGCCCCAGCATTTT.

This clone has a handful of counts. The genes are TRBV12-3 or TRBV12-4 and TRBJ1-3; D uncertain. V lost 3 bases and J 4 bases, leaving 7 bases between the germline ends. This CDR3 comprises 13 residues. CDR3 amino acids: CASSFLSGNTIYF. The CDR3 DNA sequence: TGTGCCAGCAGTTTCTTGTCGGGAAACACCATATATTTT.

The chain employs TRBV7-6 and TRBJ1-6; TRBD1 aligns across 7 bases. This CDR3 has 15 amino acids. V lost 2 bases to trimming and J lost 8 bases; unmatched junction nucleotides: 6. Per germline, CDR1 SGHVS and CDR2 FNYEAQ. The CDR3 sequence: CASSLRTGSYSPLHF. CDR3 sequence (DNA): TGTGCCAGCAGCTTACGGACAGGCTCGTATTCACCCCTCCACTTT.

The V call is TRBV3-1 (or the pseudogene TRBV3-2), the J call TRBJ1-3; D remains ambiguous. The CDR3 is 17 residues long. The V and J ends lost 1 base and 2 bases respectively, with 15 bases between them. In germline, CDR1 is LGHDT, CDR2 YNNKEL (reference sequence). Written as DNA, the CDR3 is TGTGCCAGCAGCCAAGGGCTTGCCAGAACAACTGGAAACACCATATATTTT. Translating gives CASSQGLARTTGNTIYF.

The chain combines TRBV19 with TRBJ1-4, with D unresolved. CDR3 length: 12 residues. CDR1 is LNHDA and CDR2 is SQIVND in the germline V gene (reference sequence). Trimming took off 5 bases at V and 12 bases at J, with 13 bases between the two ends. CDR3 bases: TGTGCCAGTAGTGTCCAGAGGGCGGAACTGTTTTTT. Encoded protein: CASSVQRAELFF. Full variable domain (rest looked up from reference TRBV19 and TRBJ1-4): DGGITQSPKYLFRKEGQNVTLSCEQNLNHDAMYWYRQDPGQGLRLIYYSQIVNDFQKGDIAEGYSVSREKKESFPLTVTSAQKNPTAFYLCASSVQRAELFFGSGTQLSVL.

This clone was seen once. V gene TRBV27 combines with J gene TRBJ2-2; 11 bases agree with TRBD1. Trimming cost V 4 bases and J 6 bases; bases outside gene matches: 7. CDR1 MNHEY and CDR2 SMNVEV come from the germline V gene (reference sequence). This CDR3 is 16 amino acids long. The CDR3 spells CASSSLDRGRAGELFF. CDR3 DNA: TGTGCCAGCAGTTCCCTGGACAGGGGGCGGGCCGGGGAGCTGTTTTTT.

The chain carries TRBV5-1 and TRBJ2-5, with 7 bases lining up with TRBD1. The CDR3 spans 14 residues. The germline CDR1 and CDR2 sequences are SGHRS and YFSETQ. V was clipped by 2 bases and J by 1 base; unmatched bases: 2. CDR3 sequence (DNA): TGCGCCAGCAGCTTTGGGGACAGCCAAGAGACCCAGTACTTC. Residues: CASSFGDSQETQYF. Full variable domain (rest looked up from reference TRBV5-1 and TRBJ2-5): KAGVTQTPRYLIKTRGQQVTLSCSPISGHRSVSWYQQTPGQGLQFLFEYFSETQRNKGNFPGRFSGRQFSNSRSEMNVSTLELGDSALYLCASSFGDSQETQYFGPGTRLLVL.

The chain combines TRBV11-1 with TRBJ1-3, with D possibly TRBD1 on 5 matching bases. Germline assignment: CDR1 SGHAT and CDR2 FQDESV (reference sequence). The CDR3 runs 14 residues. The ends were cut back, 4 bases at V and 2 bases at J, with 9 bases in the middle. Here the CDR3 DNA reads TGTGCCAGCAGCTGGGGCGTTACTGGAAACACCATATATTTT. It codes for CASSWGVTGNTIYF.

CDR3 residues: CASSLVGRAKYF. The CDR3 DNA reads as TGTGCCAGCAGCTTAGTAGGCAGGGCGAAGTACTTC. J is TRBJ2-7 and V is TRBV11-2; D may be TRBD1 (5 bases). The CDR3 has 12 residues. Trimming removed 1 base from V and 11 bases from J, with 12 bases in between. Germline loops: CDR1 SGHAT, CDR2 FQNNGV.

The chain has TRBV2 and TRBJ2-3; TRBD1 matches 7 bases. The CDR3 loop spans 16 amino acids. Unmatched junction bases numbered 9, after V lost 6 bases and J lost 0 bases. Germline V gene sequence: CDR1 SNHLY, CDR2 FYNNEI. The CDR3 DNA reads TGTGCCAGCAGCAGAGGGACAGCATCTAGCACAGATACGCAGTATTTT. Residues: CASSRGTASSTDTQYF. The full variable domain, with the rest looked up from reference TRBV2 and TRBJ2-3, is EPEVTQTPSHQVTQMGQEVILRCVPISNHLYFYWYRQILGQKVEFLVSFYNNEISEKSEIFDDQFSVERPDGSNFTLKIRSTKLEDSAMYFCASSRGTASSTDTQYFGPGTRLTVL.

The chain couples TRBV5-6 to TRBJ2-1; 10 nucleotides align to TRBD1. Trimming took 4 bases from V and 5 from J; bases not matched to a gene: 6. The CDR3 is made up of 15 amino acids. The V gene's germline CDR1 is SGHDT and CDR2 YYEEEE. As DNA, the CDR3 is TGTGCCAGCAGCACCGGGACAGGGGTGAACAATGAGCAGTTCTTC. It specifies CASSTGTGVNNEQFF.

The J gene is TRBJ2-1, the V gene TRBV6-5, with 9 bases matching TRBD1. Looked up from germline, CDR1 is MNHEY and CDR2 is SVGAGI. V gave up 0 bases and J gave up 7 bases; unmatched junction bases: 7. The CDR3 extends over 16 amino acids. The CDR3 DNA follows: TGTGCCAGCAGTTACTCGTTTGGGACAGGGACGAATGAGCAGTTCTTC. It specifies CASSYSFGTGTNEQFF.

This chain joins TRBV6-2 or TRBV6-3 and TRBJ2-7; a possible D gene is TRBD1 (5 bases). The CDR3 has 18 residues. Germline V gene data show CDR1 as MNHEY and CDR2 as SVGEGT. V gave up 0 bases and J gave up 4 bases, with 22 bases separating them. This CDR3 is CASSYSTVGQGFSYEQYF. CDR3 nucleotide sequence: TGTGCCAGCAGTTACTCGACGGTGGGGCAGGGATTCTCGTACGAGCAGTACTTC.

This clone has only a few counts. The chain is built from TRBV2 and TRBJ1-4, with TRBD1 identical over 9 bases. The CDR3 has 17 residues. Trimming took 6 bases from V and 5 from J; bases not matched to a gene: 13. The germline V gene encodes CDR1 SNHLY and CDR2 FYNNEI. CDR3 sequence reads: CASRPTTSTGGNEKLFF. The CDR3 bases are TGTGCCAGCAGACCCACAACTTCGACAGGGGGGAATGAAAAACTGTTTTTT.

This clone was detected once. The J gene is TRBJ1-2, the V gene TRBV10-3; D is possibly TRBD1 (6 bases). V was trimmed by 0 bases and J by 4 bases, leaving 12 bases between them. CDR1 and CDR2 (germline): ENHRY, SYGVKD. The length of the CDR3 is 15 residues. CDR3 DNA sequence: TGTGCCATCAGTGAGTCGGAGAGGACAGTCTATGGCTACACCTTC. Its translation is CAISESERTVYGYTF.